This T cell receptor (beta chain) was sequenced in a study of T cell repertoires in cytomegalovirus infection. Losses at the gene ends were 5 bases for V and 0 bases for J; bases not matched to a gene: 12. The CDR3 runs 19 residues. Germline CDR1 and CDR2: SGHTA and FQGNSA. TCRdb reprocessed the reads with MiXCR, giving one entry per CDR3 protein. This table holds hundreds of thousands of distinct CDR3 sequences, roughly 26% found once. This clonotype was seen many times. The antigen is undetermined. Study results and caveats: Of the TCR beta families, the public ones yielded a cumulative frequency that identified carriers of CMV plus the relevant HLA. The ex vivo response showed dominance by HLA-C-restricted CMV-specific TCR beta clonotypes.

The sample comprised CD8+ T cells from PBMCs. V is TRBV7-2 and J is TRBJ2-2; TRBD2 matches at 10 bases. The source of this sequence is a human donor in good health (CMV status not recorded). Some clones in this sample may be carry-over from other donors' samples. CDR3 protein: CASSPRGLAAISNTGELFF. CDR3 coding DNA: TGTGCCAGCAGCCCGCGAGGACTAGCGGCGATCTCGAACACCGGGGAGCTGTTTTTT.